The 29 T cell receptor beta chains reported below all come from one sample, sequenced in a study of blood T cell repertoires in COVID-19. Assay: immunoSEQ multiplex PCR; the TCRdb copy retains only in-frame clones and omits some. The sample shows some 670,000 clones, just under 90% of them seen only once. Material: peripheral blood. All receptors come from a young woman with acute or convalescent COVID-19.

The gene calls are TRBV19 and TRBJ1-5, with TRBD1 identical over 8 bases. Germline CDR1 and CDR2: LNHDA and SQIVND (reference sequence). This CDR3 spans 13 amino acids. Unmatched junction bases numbered 7, after V lost 9 bases and J lost 6 bases. The CDR3 loop is CASRTGGGQPQHF. For the CDR3, the DNA is TGTGCCAGCCGTACAGGGGGTGGTCAGCCCCAGCATTTT.

The genes are TRBV7-2 and TRBJ2-4, with TRBD2 matching over 13 bases. Unmatched junction bases numbered 8, after V lost 5 bases and J lost 7 bases. The CDR3 has 16 residues. From germline, CDR1 is SGHTA and CDR2 FQGNSA. DNA of the CDR3: TGTGCCAGCAGCCCTACTAGCGGGGGGGTGCGGAACATTCAGTACTTC. Its translation: CASSPTSGGVRNIQYF.

The chain recombines TRBV11-2 with TRBJ1-1; D is possibly TRBD1 (5 bases). Germline CDR1 SGHAT, CDR2 FQNNGV. V lost 5 bases, J lost 5 bases, and 27 bases lay in between. This CDR3 is built from 18 residues. The CDR3 coding sequence is TGTGCCAGCAGCCCCACTCGACAGACGAGATCCCTGCGGACTGAAGCTTTCTTT. It translates to CASSPTRQTRSLRTEAFF.

This rearrangement joins TRBV29-1 to TRBJ1-2; the match to TRBD1 covers 8 bases. This CDR3 comprises 17 residues. Germline CDR1 is SQVTM and CDR2 is ANQGSEA. V gave up 2 bases and J gave up 7 bases; unmatched junction bases: 18. In DNA form, the CDR3 reads TGCAGCGTTGAACTCTCGGACAGGGTTAACACGTTTTTTGGCTACACCTTC. Its translation: CSVELSDRVNTFFGYTF.

This clone has a single count. This chain uses TRBV12-3 or TRBV12-4 with TRBJ2-7, with 8 bases fitting TRBD2. The junction had 3 bases not matched to a gene; V was cut back by 8 bases and J by 6 bases. The CDR3 has 11 residues. CDR3 protein: CASRGGPEQYF. The CDR3 DNA is TGTGCCAGCCGGGGGGGACCCGAGCAGTACTTC.

The chain carries TRBV6-5 and TRBJ1-1, with 10 bases fitting TRBD1. Germline V CDR1 and CDR2: MNHEY, SVGAGI. V was pared by 10 bases and J by 2 bases, with 7 bases of the junction left unmatched. The CDR3 sequence is 14 residues long. In nucleotides, the CDR3 is TGTGCCATGCGACAGGGGGCATTCAACACTGAAGCTTTCTTT. Translated, it gives CAMRQGAFNTEAFF.

This clone was detected only once. The junction and the germline gene differ at one end; a read error may be behind it. The chain employs TRBV6-5 and TRBJ1-1; D may be TRBD1 (6 bases). CDR3 length equals 11 residues. Germline V gene data show CDR1 as MNHEY and CDR2 as SVGAGI. The CDR3 here is CASNPRGGFSF. DNA for the CDR3: TGTGCCAGCAACCCTAGGGGGGGCTTCTCCTTT.

V and J are TRBV5-1 and TRBJ2-5, with 7 bases that match TRBD2. V lost 6 bases to trimming and J lost 0 bases; unmatched junction nucleotides: 11. Looked up from germline, CDR1 is SGHRS and CDR2 is YFSETQ. The CDR3 consists of 16 residues. CDR3 amino acids: CASTPRTGGNQETQYF. The CDR3 DNA sequence: TGCGCCAGCACCCCCCGGACGGGGGGTAACCAAGAGACCCAGTACTTC.

V gene TRBV24-1 combines with J gene TRBJ1-2; a possible D gene is TRBD1 (5 bases). Germline V lookup: CDR1 KGHDR, CDR2 SFDVKD. The V end was cut by 2 bases, the J end by 5 bases, with 14 bases between. The CDR3 runs 15 residues. The CDR3 protein is CATSDSDIPYYGYTF. The CDR3 coding sequence is TGTGCCACCAGTGATTCGGACATTCCCTATTATGGCTACACCTTC.

V usage is TRBV7-8 and J usage is TRBJ1-2; D possibly corresponds to TRBD1 (6 bases). CDR1 SGHVS and CDR2 FQNEAQ come from the germline V gene. CDR3 length: 12 residues. V was trimmed by 5 bases and J by 4 bases, leaving 8 bases between them. The CDR3 coding sequence is TGTGCCAGCAGCCCACAGGGCTATGGCTACACCTTC. Its translation is CASSPQGYGYTF.

The rearrangement uses TRBV4-1 and TRBJ2-7, with D possibly being TRBD1 (6 bases). Trimming stripped 4 bases from V and 0 bases from J, with 19 bases between. The germline V gene has CDR1 MGHRA and CDR2 YSYEKL. This CDR3 has 17 amino acids. The CDR3 is CASSLLPGTPSSYEQYF. As DNA, the CDR3 is TGCGCCAGCAGCCTTCTCCCGGGGACACCGAGCTCCTACGAGCAGTACTTC.

The chain uses TRBV19 and TRBJ2-7; TRBD1 is a possible D gene (6 bases). V was shortened by 0 bases and J by 3 bases, with 15 bases between the two germline ends. Germline values: CDR1 LNHDA, CDR2 SQIVND (reference sequence). The CDR3 is 16 residues long. Here the CDR3 DNA reads TGTGCCAGTAGTATAGAGTGGCAGGGGCGGGTCTACGAGCAGTACTTC. This codes for CASSIEWQGRVYEQYF.

This clone was seen just once. The J gene is TRBJ2-7, the V gene TRBV4-3, with 12 positions matching TRBD1. The CDR3 totals 15 residues. Germline V gene lookup returns CDR1 LGHNA and CDR2 YSLEER. Trimming removed 0 bases from V and 6 bases from J; junction bases left unmatched: 3. CDR3 amino acids: CASSQEGQGAVEQYF. The CDR3, as DNA: TGCGCCAGCAGCCAAGAGGGACAGGGGGCTGTCGAGCAGTACTTC.

The V and J genes are TRBV12-3 or TRBV12-4 and TRBJ2-7, with D perhaps matching TRBD1 (5 bases). CDR3 length equals 13 residues. V shed 7 bases and J shed 1 base, with 11 bases lying between them. This CDR3 is CASTPPGSYEQYF. CDR3 DNA: TGTGCCAGCACCCCGCCAGGGTCCTACGAGCAGTACTTC.

The V call is TRBV5-1, the J call TRBJ2-1; 8 bases line up with TRBD1. V dropped 1 base and J dropped 6; count of bases not matched to a gene: 3. Germline loops: CDR1 SGHRS, CDR2 YFSETQ. CDR3 length: 14 amino acids. This CDR3 reads CASSLRDRTNEQFF. CDR3 bases: TGCGCCAGCAGCTTGCGGGACAGGACCAATGAGCAGTTCTTC. Supplemented by reference TRBV5-1 and TRBJ2-1, the full variable domain reads KAGVTQTPRYLIKTRGQQVTLSCSPISGHRSVSWYQQTPGQGLQFLFEYFSETQRNKGNFPGRFSGRQFSNSRSEMNVSTLELGDSALYLCASSLRDRTNEQFFGPGTRLTVL.

The V and J genes are TRBV29-1 and TRBJ2-4, with D possibly being TRBD1 (5 bases). Germline loops: CDR1 SQVTM, CDR2 ANQGSEA. The CDR3 loop spans 10 amino acids. The V and J ends lost 7 bases and 10 bases respectively, with 11 bases between them. The CDR3 DNA follows: TGCAGCGGGACGGCAGGGATTCAGTACTTC. Translated: CSGTAGIQYF.

The rearrangement joins TRBV6-5 to TRBJ1-1; maybe TRBD1 (6 bases). This CDR3 contains 15 residues. CDR1 and CDR2 (germline): MNHEY, SVGAGI. V lost 6 bases and J 1 base, leaving 15 bases between the germline ends. Here the CDR3 DNA reads TGTGCCAGCAGGACCCACAGGGAAAGGAACACTGAAGCTTTCTTT. This sequence encodes CASRTHRERNTEAFF.

The chain employs TRBV3-1 (or the pseudogene TRBV3-2) and TRBJ1-2; 8 bases are a match to TRBD1. CDR1 LGHDT and CDR2 YNNKEL come from the germline V gene (reference sequence). The CDR3 contains 14 residues. V trimming: 4 bases; J trimming: 2 bases; junction bases outside the gene matches: 3. Here the CDR3 DNA reads TGTGCCAGCAGCCGACAGGGGTTCAACTATGGCTACACCTTC. Translating it yields CASSRQGFNYGYTF.

V gene TRBV18 combines with J gene TRBJ1-2; TRBD1 matches at 9 bases. This CDR3 spans 18 amino acids. J gave up 4 bases and V 6 bases, and 18 bases lay outside the gene matches. Germline V CDR1 and CDR2: KGHSH, LQKENI. The CDR3 sequence is CASSPQPSTGGLGYGYTF. The CDR3 nucleotides are TGTGCCAGCTCCCCCCAACCAAGTACAGGGGGCCTTGGCTATGGCTACACCTTC.

V is TRBV11-3 and J is TRBJ2-3; 7 bases match TRBD2. CDR1 and CDR2 (germline): SGHNT, YENEEA. The CDR3 sequence is 15 residues long. After removal of 4 bases from V and 4 bases from J, the junction contained 8 bases not matched to a gene. DNA of the CDR3: TGTGCCAGCAGCTCCTCCCGGACTAGTCCAGATACGCAGTATTTT. Its protein product is CASSSSRTSPDTQYF.

J is TRBJ1-1 and V is TRBV6-5; D ambiguous. CDR1 and CDR2 from the germline V gene are MNHEY and SVGAGI. The CDR3 is 13 amino acids. The germline V and J ends were trimmed by 8 bases and 0 bases, with 10 bases remaining between them. CDR3 sequence (DNA): TGTGCCAGCTGGGGAGGTATGAACACTGAAGCTTTCTTT. Translation: CASWGGMNTEAFF.

The V call is TRBV7-2, the J call TRBJ2-7; TRBD2 might be the D (7 bases). There are 15 residues in the CDR3. Trimming pared 3 bases from V and 3 bases from J, leaving 15 bases between. The germline CDR1 and CDR2 sequences are SGHTA and FQGNSA. This CDR3 is CASSLFGGGFYEQYF. In nucleotides, the CDR3 is TGTGCCAGCAGCTTGTTTGGGGGGGGCTTCTACGAGCAGTACTTC.

The DNA for the CDR3 is TGTGCTAGTAGGGGACGGGAGAGCTCTGGAAACACCATATATTTT. This gives the protein CASRGRESSGNTIYF. The chain has TRBV12-5 and TRBJ1-3; D is perhaps TRBD1 (5 bases). The CDR3 is made up of 15 amino acids. Looked up from germline, CDR1 is LGHNT and CDR2 is FRNRAP. The V gene lost 8 bases and the J gene lost 0 bases, with 14 bases spanning the gap. Based on the CDR3 plus reference TRBV12-5 and TRBJ1-3, the full variable domain is DARVTQTPRHKVTEMGQEVTMRCQPILGHNTVFWYRQTMMQGLELLAYFRNRAPLDDSGMPKDRFSAEMPDATLATLKIQPSEPRDSAVYFCASRGRESSGNTIYFGEGSWLTVV.

The chain employs TRBV7-9 and TRBJ2-5, with 11 bases matching TRBD1. CDR1 SEHNR and CDR2 FQNEAQ come from the germline V gene (reference sequence). The CDR3 is 14 residues long. The J segment lost 5 bases and the V segment lost 4 bases, leaving 3 bases of the junction unmatched. CDR3 sequence: CASSWTGGTETQYF. In DNA form, the CDR3 reads TGTGCCAGCAGCTGGACAGGGGGCACCGAGACCCAGTACTTC.

The chain uses TRBV7-9 and TRBJ1-5, with 10 bases matching TRBD1. Germline V gene lookup returns CDR1 SEHNR and CDR2 FQNEAQ (reference sequence). V shed 5 bases and J 9 bases; nucleotides not matched to a gene: 7. The CDR3 extends over 14 amino acids. CDR3 sequence reads: CASSEDRGSLPQHF. CDR3 in DNA: TGTGCCAGCAGCGAGGACAGGGGGAGTCTGCCCCAGCATTTT.

The chain couples TRBV2 to TRBJ1-2; D is uncertain. This CDR3 region has 12 residues. Germline V lookup: CDR1 SNHLY, CDR2 FYNNEI. V dropped 10 bases and J dropped 8 bases, with 17 bases sitting between them. DNA of the CDR3: TGTGCCACCCGTGAGCAGTCCCCAGGCTACACCTTC. Residues: CATREQSPGYTF.

The chain is built from TRBV27 and TRBJ1-1; D remains unclear. V lost 2 bases and J 6 bases, leaving 10 bases between the germline ends. Germline V gene data show CDR1 as MNHEY and CDR2 as SMNVEV (reference sequence). The CDR3 sequence is 13 residues long. The CDR3 protein is CASSLLRISEAFF. CDR3 coding DNA: TGTGCCAGCAGTTTACTCAGGATCTCTGAAGCTTTCTTT.

The chain is built from TRBV6-6 and TRBJ1-4; the D is unclear. Trimming removed 8 bases at V and 8 bases at J, with 21 bases between. This CDR3 spans 15 amino acids. Germline V CDR1 and CDR2: MNHNY, SVGAGI (reference sequence). The CDR3 sequence is CASRSYEGSGEKLFF. In nucleotides, the CDR3 is TGTGCCAGCCGAAGTTACGAGGGATCGGGGGAAAAACTGTTTTTT.

The chain couples TRBV27 to TRBJ1-2; possible D gene TRBD1, 6 bases. This CDR3 spans 15 amino acids. V lost 2 bases, J lost 5 bases, and 15 bases lay in between. Looked up from germline, CDR1 is MNHEY and CDR2 is SMNVEV (reference sequence). CDR3 sequence reads: CASSLAQGIVYGYTF. CDR3 nucleotide sequence: TGTGCCAGCAGTTTAGCCCAGGGGATCGTTTATGGCTACACCTTC.